These 25 T cell receptor beta chains share one sample of origin, sequenced in a study of beta chain features in type 1 diabetes. Overall study findings and caveats: Moderate but significant shortening of TCRB CDR3s was recorded in all four CD4+ subsets from Type 1 diabetes patients.

These TCRs are of unknown antigen specificity. Isolated RNA was reverse transcribed in full, so expressed TCRB transcripts were sequenced. The method was immunoSEQ multiplex PCR; TCRdb's version includes in-frame clones alone and lacks a portion of them. The sample yields more than 120,000 clones, 10% to 15% seen once. Input material: central memory CD4+ T cells from blood. The receptor source for this set is a man between 18 and 29 years old with type 1 diabetes.

In this sample, this clone turned up a few times. V usage is TRBV21-1 and J usage is TRBJ2-3; TRBD2 is taken as the D call from the table, unchecked against the DNA. TRBV21-1 is an annotated pseudogene. There are 23 residues in the CDR3. CDR3 coding DNA: TGTGCCAGCAGCAAAGAGCCCCCTCCTAGCGGGGGCTTGACGGGGGATAGCACAGATACGCAGTATTTT. Residues: CASSKEPPPSGGLTGDSTDTQYF.

This clone turned up a few times. The chain recombines TRBV14 with TRBJ2-1; perhaps TRBD2 as D (7 bases). Trimming took off 4 bases at V and 8 bases at J, with 18 bases between the two ends. This CDR3 is built from 15 residues. Per the germline V gene, CDR1 is SGHDN and CDR2 is FVKESK. The CDR3 DNA is TGTGCCAGCAGCCTACGAACGGGGGGCTTCGATGAGCAGTTCTTC. Translated: CASSLRTGGFDEQFF.

The chain carries TRBV7-2 and TRBJ1-2, with a weak D call TRBD1 (5 bases). Trimming stripped 5 bases from V and 0 bases from J, with 10 bases between. From germline, CDR1 is SGHTA and CDR2 FQGNSA. This CDR3 is 14 amino acids long. This CDR3 is CASSQGTANYGYTF. The CDR3 bases are TGTGCCAGCAGCCAAGGGACGGCTAACTATGGCTACACCTTC.

This clone was observed a few times. The chain carries TRBV27 and TRBJ2-7; D could derive from TRBD1 or TRBD2 (5 bases each). CDR3 size: 13 residues. The V end was cut by 2 bases, the J end by 4 bases, with 9 bases between. Germline V gene sequence: CDR1 MNHEY, CDR2 SMNVEV (reference sequence). The CDR3, as DNA: TGTGCCAGCAGTTTAGGGGACCAATACGAGCAGTACTTC. Residues: CASSLGDQYEQYF.

This clone was detected a few times. The chain couples TRBV4-1 to TRBJ1-2; possible D gene TRBD1, 5 bases. CDR1 MGHRA and CDR2 YSYEKL come from the germline V gene. This CDR3 spans 14 amino acids. V was trimmed by 3 bases and J by 2 bases, leaving 10 bases between them. DNA of the CDR3: TGCGCCAGCAGCCAGGACGGGGGGAACTATGGCTACACCTTC. Residues: CASSQDGGNYGYTF.

J is TRBJ1-2 and V is TRBV2; D uncertain. CDR1 is SNHLY and CDR2 is FYNNEI in the germline V gene. The germline V and J ends were trimmed by 2 bases and 1 base, with 11 bases remaining between them. The CDR3 is 15 amino acids. CDR3: CASSEREFSNYGYTF. CDR3 nucleotide sequence: TGTGCCAGCAGTGAACGGGAGTTTAGTAACTATGGCTACACCTTC.

V gene TRBV30 combines with J gene TRBJ2-7; tentatively, D is TRBD2 (6 bases). CDR3 length equals 15 residues. Germline V gene data show CDR1 as GTSNPN and CDR2 as SVGIG (reference sequence). V was cut by 0 bases and J by 3 bases, with 15 bases left in between. CDR3 sequence (DNA): TGTGCCTGGAGTGTACGAAAGAGGGACTTCTACGAGCAGTACTTC. Translation: CAWSVRKRDFYEQYF.

In its sample, this clone was seen many times. This sequence joins TRBV7-9 and TRBJ2-1; D not resolved. Germline V lookup: CDR1 SEHNR, CDR2 FQNEAQ (reference sequence). The CDR3 contains 12 residues. The V and J ends lost 1 base and 6 bases respectively, with 4 bases between them. The DNA of the CDR3 is TGTGCCAGCAGCTTAGACAGCAATGAGCAGTTCTTC. This sequence encodes CASSLDSNEQFF.

This chain links TRBV5-6 with TRBJ1-4; no clear D. V lost 3 bases and J lost 8, with 8 bases in between. This CDR3 region has 12 residues. Germline lookup yields CDR1 SGHDT and CDR2 YYEEEE. The CDR3 reads CASSSIGEKLFF. Written as DNA, the CDR3 is TGTGCCAGCAGCTCGATAGGGGAAAAACTGTTTTTT.

Regarding this clone: This specimen includes other DNA sequences encoding the same CDR3. The DNA for the CDR3 is TGCGCCAGCAGCCCACAGGGGCCGCAGGGCACCGGGGAGCTGTTTTTT. Encoded protein: CASSPQGPQGTGELFF. This chain uses TRBV5-1 with TRBJ2-2; 7 nucleotides align to TRBD1. Germline-derived CDR1 and CDR2 are SGHRS and YFSETQ. V shed 4 bases and J 4 bases; nucleotides not matched to a gene: 10. The CDR3 contains 16 residues.

The chain joins TRBV15 to TRBJ1-1; 7 positions agree with TRBD1. Per the germline V gene, CDR1 is LNHNV and CDR2 is YYDKDF (reference sequence). Trimming cost V 1 base and J 1 base; bases outside gene matches: 9. The CDR3 contains 17 residues. CDR3 sequence: CATSRGSGTAENTEAFF. Here the CDR3 DNA reads TGTGCCACCAGCAGAGGTTCCGGGACAGCCGAGAACACTGAAGCTTTCTTT.

This clone came up many times. The chain uses TRBV14 and TRBJ2-1; D is undetermined. Trimming pared 1 base from V and 6 bases from J, leaving 10 bases between. Germline V lookup: CDR1 SGHDN, CDR2 FVKESK. The CDR3 length is 14 residues. The DNA for the CDR3 is TGTGCCAGCAGCCAAGCCTCAAGCGCCAATGAGCAGTTCTTC. This encodes CASSQASSANEQFF.

This clone was counted between two and nine times. V is TRBV19 and J is TRBJ1-1; tentatively, D is TRBD1 (6 bases). V was clipped by 7 bases and J by 0 bases, with 15 bases between them. CDR1 and CDR2 (germline): LNHDA, SQIVND (reference sequence). CDR3 length: 15 residues. The CDR3 coding sequence is TGTGCCAGTACCGACCGCAGGGGAATGAACACTGAAGCTTTCTTT. Its protein product is CASTDRRGMNTEAFF.

CDR3 sequence (DNA): TGTGCCAGCTCACCGTCCCAGACAGGGCCGGGCGGCTACACCTTC. Amino acid sequence: CASSPSQTGPGGYTF. The J gene is TRBJ1-2, the V gene TRBV18; 7 bases map to TRBD1. This CDR3 spans 15 amino acids. J lost 8 bases, V lost 3 bases, and 12 bases had no gene match. The germline CDR1 and CDR2 sequences are KGHSH and LQKENI.

This clone was counted many times. The genes are TRBV15 and TRBJ2-3; the match to TRBD1 covers 7 bases. Germline lookup yields CDR1 LNHNV and CDR2 YYDKDF (reference sequence). The CDR3 covers 13 residues. The V and J ends lost 8 bases and 2 bases, in that order; junction bases with no gene match: 4. The CDR3 DNA reads as TGTGCCACCGGGGACAGAACCACAGATACGCAGTATTTT. Amino acid sequence: CATGDRTTDTQYF.

This chain links TRBV7-9 with TRBJ1-6, with TRBD1 matching 8 bases. In germline, CDR1 is SEHNR, CDR2 FQNEAQ (reference sequence). V lost 6 bases and J lost 9; bases outside the gene matches: 7. The length of the CDR3 is 14 residues. CDR3 DNA: TGTGCCAGCAGAACCGGGACAGGCAGTTCACCCCTCCACTTT. This codes for CASRTGTGSSPLHF.

This clone was recorded at least ten times. This chain links TRBV7-2 with TRBJ2-3; 8 bases line up with TRBD1. The ends lost 3 bases at V and 5 bases at J; junction bases unmatched: 4. Germline values: CDR1 SGHTA, CDR2 FQGNSA. This CDR3 comprises 14 residues. CDR3 sequence: CASSFGQGLDTQYF. In DNA, the CDR3 is TGTGCCAGCAGCTTCGGACAGGGTCTAGATACGCAGTATTTT.

This clone has a handful of counts. The chain links TRBV7-2 to TRBJ1-5; D perhaps matches TRBD1 (5 bases). This CDR3 spans 13 amino acids. Per the germline V gene, CDR1 is SGHTA and CDR2 is FQGNSA. Trimming cost V 5 bases and J 5 bases, with 10 bases left between them. The CDR3 loop is CASSPWGDQPQHF. The CDR3 bases are TGTGCCAGCAGCCCGTGGGGGGATCAGCCCCAGCATTTT.

The chain carries TRBV7-6 and TRBJ1-2; D might be TRBD1 (5 bases). CDR1 is SGHVS, CDR2 FNYEAQ, per germline. The CDR3 covers 16 residues. V was cut by 5 bases and J by 1 base, with 17 bases left in between. In DNA, the CDR3 is TGTGCCAGCAGCCCTGGCCCGGGGGAAGTTAACTATGGCTACACCTTC. Protein product: CASSPGPGEVNYGYTF.

There are a few counts of this clone. J is TRBJ2-5 and V is TRBV18; D gene unclear. CDR3 size: 15 residues. Per germline, CDR1 KGHSH and CDR2 LQKENI. V lost 0 bases, J lost 4 bases, and 12 bases lay in between. The CDR3 coding sequence is TGTGCCAGCTCACCACCCGCGACGACGGGAGAGACCCAGTACTTC. Translation: CASSPPATTGETQYF.

The rearrangement uses TRBV6-5 and TRBJ1-2; 7 positions agree with TRBD1. Germline values: CDR1 MNHEY, CDR2 SVGAGI. V shed 5 bases, J shed 4 bases, and the junction held 4 bases outside the gene matches. CDR3 length: 13 residues. The CDR3 DNA reads as TGTGCCAGCAGTCGACAGGGAATCTATGGCTACACCTTC. Translated: CASSRQGIYGYTF.

This clone was seen a handful of times. This chain joins TRBV4-1 and TRBJ2-5; no clear D. The CDR3 covers 15 residues. Trimming took 1 base from V and 2 from J, leaving 11 bases between them. The germline CDR1 and CDR2 sequences are MGHRA and YSYEKL. The DNA of the CDR3 is TGCGCCAGCAGCCAAGTCAACCTAGGGCAAGAGACCCAGTACTTC. As protein: CASSQVNLGQETQYF.

In this sample, this clone turned up many times. The chain joins TRBV5-4 to TRBJ2-1; D call uncertain. The CDR3 length is 12 residues. Between the trimmed V and J ends, which lost 1 base and 7 bases, there was a span of 6 bases. Looked up from germline, CDR1 is SGHNT and CDR2 is YYREEE (reference sequence). The DNA for the CDR3 is TGTGCCAGCAGCTTGTCGAGTAATGAGCAGTTCTTC. Its protein product is CASSLSSNEQFF.

A few counts support this clone. The chain links TRBV29-1 to TRBJ2-7; the match to TRBD1 covers 11 bases. CDR1 and CDR2 from the germline V gene are SQVTM and ANQGSEA. The V and J ends lost 6 bases and 0 bases, in that order; junction bases with no gene match: 1. CDR3 length: 13 residues. CDR3: CSVGTGGSYEQYF. CDR3 nucleotides: TGCAGCGTCGGGACAGGGGGCTCCTACGAGCAGTACTTC.

In its sample, this clone was seen a few times. The chain links TRBV18 to TRBJ2-2; no definite D call. The V gene lost 3 bases and the J gene lost 3 bases, with 8 bases spanning the gap. The CDR3 is 14 residues long. CDR1 is KGHSH and CDR2 is LQKENI in the germline V gene. The CDR3 DNA is TGTGCCAGCTCACCTATGGTCGACACCGGGGAGCTGTTTTTT. Translating gives CASSPMVDTGELFF. The full variable domain, rest sourced from reference TRBV18 and TRBJ2-2, is NAGVMQNPRHLVRRRGQEARLRCSPMKGHSHVYWYRQLPEEGLKFMVYLQKENIIDESGMPKERFSAEFPKEGPSILRIQQVVRGDSAAYFCASSPMVDTGELFFGEGSRLTVL.